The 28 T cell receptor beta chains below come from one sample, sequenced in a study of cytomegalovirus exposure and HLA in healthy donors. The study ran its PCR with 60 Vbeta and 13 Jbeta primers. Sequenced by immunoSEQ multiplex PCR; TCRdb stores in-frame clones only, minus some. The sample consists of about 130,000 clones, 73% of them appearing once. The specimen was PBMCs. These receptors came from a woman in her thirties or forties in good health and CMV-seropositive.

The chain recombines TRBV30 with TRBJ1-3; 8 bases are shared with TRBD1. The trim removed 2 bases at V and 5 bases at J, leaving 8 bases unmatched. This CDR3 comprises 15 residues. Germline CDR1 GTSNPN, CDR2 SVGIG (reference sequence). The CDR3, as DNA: TGTGCCTGGAGTCCAGGGGGCTTAGGACGAAACACCATATATTTT. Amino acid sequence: CAWSPGGLGRNTIYF.

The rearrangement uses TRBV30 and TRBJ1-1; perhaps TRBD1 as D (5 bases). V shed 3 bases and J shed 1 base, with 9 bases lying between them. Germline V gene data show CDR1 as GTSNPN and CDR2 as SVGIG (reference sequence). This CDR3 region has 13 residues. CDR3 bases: TGTGCCTGGAGACAGGAAAAGAACACTGAAGCTTTCTTT. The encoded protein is CAWRQEKNTEAFF.

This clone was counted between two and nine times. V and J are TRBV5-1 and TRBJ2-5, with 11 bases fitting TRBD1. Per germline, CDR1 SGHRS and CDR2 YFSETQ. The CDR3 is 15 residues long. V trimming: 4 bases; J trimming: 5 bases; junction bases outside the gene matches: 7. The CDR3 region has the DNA TGCGCCAGCAGCCCCGGACAGGGGGCGTCTGAGACCCAGTACTTC. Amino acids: CASSPGQGASETQYF.

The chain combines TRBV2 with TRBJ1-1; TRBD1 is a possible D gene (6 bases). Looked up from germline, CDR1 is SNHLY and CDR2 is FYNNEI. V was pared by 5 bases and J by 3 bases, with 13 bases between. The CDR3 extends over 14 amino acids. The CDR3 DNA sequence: TGTGCCAGCAGTCCCACAGGGTACCACACTGAAGCTTTCTTT. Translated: CASSPTGYHTEAFF.

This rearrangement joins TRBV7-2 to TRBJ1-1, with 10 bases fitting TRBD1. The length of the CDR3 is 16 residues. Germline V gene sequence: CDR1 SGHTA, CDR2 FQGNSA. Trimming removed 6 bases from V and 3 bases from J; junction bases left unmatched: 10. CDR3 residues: CASRSTGTGVYTEAFF. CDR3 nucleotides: TGTGCCAGCAGGTCTACCGGGACAGGGGTTTACACTGAAGCTTTCTTT.

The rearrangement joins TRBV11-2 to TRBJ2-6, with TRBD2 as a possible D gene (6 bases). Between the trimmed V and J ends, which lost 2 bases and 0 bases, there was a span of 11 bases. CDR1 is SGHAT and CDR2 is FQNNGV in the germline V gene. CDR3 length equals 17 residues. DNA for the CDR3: TGTGCCAGCAGCTTAAATTGGAGGGCCTCTGGGGCCAACGTCCTGACTTTC. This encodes CASSLNWRASGANVLTF. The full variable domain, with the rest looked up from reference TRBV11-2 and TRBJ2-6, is EAGVAQSPRYKIIEKRQSVAFWCNPISGHATLYWYQQILGQGPKLLIQFQNNGVVDDSQLPKDRFSAERLKGVDSTLKIQPAKLEDSAVYLCASSLNWRASGANVLTFGAGSRLTVL.

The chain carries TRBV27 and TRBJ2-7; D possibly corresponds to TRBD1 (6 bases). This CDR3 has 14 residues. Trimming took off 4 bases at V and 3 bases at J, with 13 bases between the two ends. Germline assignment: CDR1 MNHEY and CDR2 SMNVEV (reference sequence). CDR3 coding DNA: TGTGCCAGCAGTTCCCGGGACACGGACTACGAGCAGTACTTC. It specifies CASSSRDTDYEQYF.

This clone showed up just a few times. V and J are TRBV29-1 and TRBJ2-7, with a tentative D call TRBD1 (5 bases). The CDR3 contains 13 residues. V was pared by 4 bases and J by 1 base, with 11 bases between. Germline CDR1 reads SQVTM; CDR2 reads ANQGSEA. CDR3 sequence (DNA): TGCAGCGTTGGGACACCCAAATCCTACGAGCAGTACTTC. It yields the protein CSVGTPKSYEQYF.

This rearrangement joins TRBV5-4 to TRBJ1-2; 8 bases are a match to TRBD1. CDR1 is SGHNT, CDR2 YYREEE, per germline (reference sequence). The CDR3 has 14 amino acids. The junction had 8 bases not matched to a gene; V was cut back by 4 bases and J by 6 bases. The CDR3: CASSVDRGRNGYTF. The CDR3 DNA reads TGTGCCAGCAGCGTCGACAGGGGTAGGAATGGCTACACCTTC.

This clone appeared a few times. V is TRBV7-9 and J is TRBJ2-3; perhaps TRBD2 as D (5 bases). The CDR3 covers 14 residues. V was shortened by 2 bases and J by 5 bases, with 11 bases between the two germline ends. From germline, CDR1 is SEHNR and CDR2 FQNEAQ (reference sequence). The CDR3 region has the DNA TGTGCCAGCAGCTTAACTCTAGCAAGAGATACGCAGTATTTT. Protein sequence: CASSLTLARDTQYF.

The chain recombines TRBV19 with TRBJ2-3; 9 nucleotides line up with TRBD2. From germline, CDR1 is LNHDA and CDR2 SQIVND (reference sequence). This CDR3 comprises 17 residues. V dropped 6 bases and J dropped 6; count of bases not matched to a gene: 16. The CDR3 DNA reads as TGTGCCAGTAGATTCTCCGGGACTAGCTTATCATCGGATACGCAGTATTTT. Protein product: CASRFSGTSLSSDTQYF. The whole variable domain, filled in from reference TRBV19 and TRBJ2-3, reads DGGITQSPKYLFRKEGQNVTLSCEQNLNHDAMYWYRQDPGQGLRLIYYSQIVNDFQKGDIAEGYSVSREKKESFPLTVTSAQKNPTAFYLCASRFSGTSLSSDTQYFGPGTRLTVL.

The chain's CDR3 is CSVTIRGTLYEQYF. In nucleotides, the CDR3 is TGCAGCGTTACGATCCGGGGAACCCTCTACGAGCAGTACTTC. The chain recombines TRBV29-1 with TRBJ2-7, with TRBD2 as a possible D gene (5 bases). Germline V gene data show CDR1 as SQVTM and CDR2 as ANQGSEA. CDR3 length: 14 residues. With 5 bases removed from V and 3 bases from J, the gap between germline ends came to 17 bases.

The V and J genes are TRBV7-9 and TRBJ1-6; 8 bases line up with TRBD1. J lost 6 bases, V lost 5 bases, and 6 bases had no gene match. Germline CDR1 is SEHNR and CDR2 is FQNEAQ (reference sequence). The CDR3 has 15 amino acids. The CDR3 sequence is CASSPRTGSNSPLHF. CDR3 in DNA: TGTGCCAGCAGCCCAAGGACAGGGAGTAATTCACCCCTCCACTTT.

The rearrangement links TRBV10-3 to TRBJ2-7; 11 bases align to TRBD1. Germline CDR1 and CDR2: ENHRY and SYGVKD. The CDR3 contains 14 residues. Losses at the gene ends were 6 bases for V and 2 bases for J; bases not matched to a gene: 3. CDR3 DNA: TGTGCCATCAGCCAGGGACAGGGGGCCTACGAGCAGTACTTC. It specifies CAISQGQGAYEQYF.

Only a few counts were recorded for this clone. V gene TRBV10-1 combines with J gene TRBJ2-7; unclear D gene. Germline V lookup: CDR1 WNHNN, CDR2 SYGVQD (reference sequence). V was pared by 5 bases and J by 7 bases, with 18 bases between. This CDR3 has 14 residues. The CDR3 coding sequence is TGCGCCAGCAGTCCCCGAGACAACAGTGGAGAGCAGTACTTC. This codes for CASSPRDNSGEQYF.

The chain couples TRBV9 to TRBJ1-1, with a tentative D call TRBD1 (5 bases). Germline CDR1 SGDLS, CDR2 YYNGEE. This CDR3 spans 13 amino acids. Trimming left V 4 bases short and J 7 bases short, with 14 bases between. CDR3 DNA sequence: TGTGCCAGCAGCCCCGACGGGAGGGGTGAAGCTTTCTTT. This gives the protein CASSPDGRGEAFF.

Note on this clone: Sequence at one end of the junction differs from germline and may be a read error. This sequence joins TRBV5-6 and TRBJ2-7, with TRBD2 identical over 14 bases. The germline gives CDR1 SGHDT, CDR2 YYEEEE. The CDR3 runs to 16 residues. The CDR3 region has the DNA TGTGCCAGCAGCTCAGGACTAGCGGGAGGCACCTACGAGCAGCACTTC. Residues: CASSSGLAGGTYEQHF. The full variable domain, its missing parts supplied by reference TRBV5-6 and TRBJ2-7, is DAGVTQSPTHLIKTRGQQVTLRCSPKSGHDTVSWYQQALGQGPQFIFQYYEEEERQRGNFPDRFSGHQFPNYSSELNVNALLLGDSALYLCASSSGLAGGTYEQHFGPGTRLTVT.

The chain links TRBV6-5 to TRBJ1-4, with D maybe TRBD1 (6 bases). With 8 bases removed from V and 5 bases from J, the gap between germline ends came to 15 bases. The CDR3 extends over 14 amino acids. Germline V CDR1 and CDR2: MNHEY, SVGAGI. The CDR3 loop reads CASGHRESNEKLFF. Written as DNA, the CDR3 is TGTGCCAGCGGGCACAGGGAAAGCAATGAAAAACTGTTTTTT.

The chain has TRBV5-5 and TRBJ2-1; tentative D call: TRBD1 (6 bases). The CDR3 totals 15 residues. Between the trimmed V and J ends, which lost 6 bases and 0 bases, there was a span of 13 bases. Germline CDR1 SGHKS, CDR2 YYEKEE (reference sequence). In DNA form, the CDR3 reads TGTGCCAGCACCTCACAGGGAAACTCCTACAATGAGCAGTTCTTC. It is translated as CASTSQGNSYNEQFF.

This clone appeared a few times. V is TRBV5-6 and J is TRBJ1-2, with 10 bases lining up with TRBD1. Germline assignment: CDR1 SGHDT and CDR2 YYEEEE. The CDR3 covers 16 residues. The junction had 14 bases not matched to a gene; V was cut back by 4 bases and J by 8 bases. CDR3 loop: CASSLPTSGTGVGYTF. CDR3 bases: TGTGCCAGCAGCCTACCTACTTCCGGGACAGGGGTGGGCTACACCTTC.

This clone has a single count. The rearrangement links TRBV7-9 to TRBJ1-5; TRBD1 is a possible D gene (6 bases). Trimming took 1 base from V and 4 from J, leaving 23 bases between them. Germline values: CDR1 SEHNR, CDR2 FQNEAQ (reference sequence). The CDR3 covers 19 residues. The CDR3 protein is CASSLDGWKWTAQNQPQHF. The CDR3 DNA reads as TGTGCCAGCAGCTTAGACGGGTGGAAATGGACAGCCCAAAATCAGCCCCAGCATTTT.

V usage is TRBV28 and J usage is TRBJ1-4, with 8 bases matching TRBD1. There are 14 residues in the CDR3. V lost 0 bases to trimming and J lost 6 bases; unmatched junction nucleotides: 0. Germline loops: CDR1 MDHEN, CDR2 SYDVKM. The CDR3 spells CASSLWTGDEKLFF. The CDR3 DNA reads TGTGCCAGCAGTTTATGGACAGGGGATGAAAAACTGTTTTTT.

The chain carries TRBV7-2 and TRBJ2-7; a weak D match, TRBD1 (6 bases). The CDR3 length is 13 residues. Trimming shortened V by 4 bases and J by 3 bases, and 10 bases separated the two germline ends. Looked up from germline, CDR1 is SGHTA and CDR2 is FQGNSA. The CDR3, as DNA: TGTGCCAGCAGCTCAGACAGGAACTACGAGCAGTACTTC. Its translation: CASSSDRNYEQYF.

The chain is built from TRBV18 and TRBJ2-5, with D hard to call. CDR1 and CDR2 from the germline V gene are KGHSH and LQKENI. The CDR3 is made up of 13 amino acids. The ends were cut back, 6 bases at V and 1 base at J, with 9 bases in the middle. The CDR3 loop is CASSPWAQETQYF. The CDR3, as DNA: TGTGCCAGCTCCCCTTGGGCCCAAGAGACCCAGTACTTC.

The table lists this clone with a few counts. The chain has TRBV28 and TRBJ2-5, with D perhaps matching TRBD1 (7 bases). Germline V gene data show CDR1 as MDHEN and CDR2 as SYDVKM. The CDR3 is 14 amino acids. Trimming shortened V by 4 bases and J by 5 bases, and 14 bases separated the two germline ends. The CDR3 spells CASSSQGGWETQYF. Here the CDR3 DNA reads TGTGCCAGCAGTTCCCAGGGGGGCTGGGAGACCCAGTACTTC.

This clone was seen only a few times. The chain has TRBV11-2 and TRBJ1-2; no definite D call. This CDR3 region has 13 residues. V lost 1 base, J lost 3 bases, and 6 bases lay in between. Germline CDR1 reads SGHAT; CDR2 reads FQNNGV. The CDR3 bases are TGTGCCAGCAGCTTAGTAACAGACTATGGCTACACCTTC. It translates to CASSLVTDYGYTF.

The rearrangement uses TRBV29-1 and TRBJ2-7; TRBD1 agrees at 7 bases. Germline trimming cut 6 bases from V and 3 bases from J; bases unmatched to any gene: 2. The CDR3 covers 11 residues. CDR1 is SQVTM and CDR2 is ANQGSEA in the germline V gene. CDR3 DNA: TGCAGCGTGGGGACAGACTACGAGCAGTACTTC. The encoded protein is CSVGTDYEQYF.

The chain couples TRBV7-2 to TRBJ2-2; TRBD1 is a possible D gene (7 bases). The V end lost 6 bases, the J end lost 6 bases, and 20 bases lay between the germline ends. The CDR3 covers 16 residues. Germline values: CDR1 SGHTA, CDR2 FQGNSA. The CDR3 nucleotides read TGTGCCAGCAGTAGAGGAGGGGGCGCGTTTGCCGGGGAGCTGTTTTTT. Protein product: CASSRGGGAFAGELFF.